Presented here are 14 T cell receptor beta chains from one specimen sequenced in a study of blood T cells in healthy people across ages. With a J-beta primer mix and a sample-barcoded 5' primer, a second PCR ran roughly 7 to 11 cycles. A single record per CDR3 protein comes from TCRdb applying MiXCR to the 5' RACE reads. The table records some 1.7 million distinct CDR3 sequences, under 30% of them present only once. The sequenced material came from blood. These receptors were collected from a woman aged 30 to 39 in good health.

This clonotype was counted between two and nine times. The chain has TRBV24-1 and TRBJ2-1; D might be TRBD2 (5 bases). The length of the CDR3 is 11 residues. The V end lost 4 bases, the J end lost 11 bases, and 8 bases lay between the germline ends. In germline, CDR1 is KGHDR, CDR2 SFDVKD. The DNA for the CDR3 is TGTGCCACCAGTGACGGGATAAAGCAGTTCTTC. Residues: CATSDGIKQFF.

The CDR3 region is CASSPGGAGNTIYF. CDR3 in DNA: TGTGCCAGCAGCCCTGGAGGAGCGGGAAACACCATATATTTT. The chain uses TRBV9 and TRBJ1-3, with D hard to call. The CDR3 extends over 14 amino acids. The V gene lost 4 bases and the J gene lost 4 bases, with 12 bases spanning the gap. Germline V gene data show CDR1 as SGDLS and CDR2 as YYNGEE.

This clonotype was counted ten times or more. CDR3 DNA: TGTGCCACCAGTGACCCTGGACAGGGGGACCACGAGCAGTACTTC. Protein sequence: CATSDPGQGDHEQYF. The rearrangement joins TRBV24-1 to TRBJ2-7, with 10 bases matching TRBD1. Germline V gene sequence: CDR1 KGHDR, CDR2 SFDVKD. With V trimmed by 4 bases and J by 5 bases, 7 bases remained unmatched. CDR3 size: 15 residues.

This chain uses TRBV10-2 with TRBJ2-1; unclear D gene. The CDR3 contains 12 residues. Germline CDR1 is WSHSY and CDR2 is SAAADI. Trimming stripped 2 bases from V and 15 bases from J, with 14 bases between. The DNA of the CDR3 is TGCGCCAGCAGTGAGCTGCCCCCCGGGCGGTTCTTC. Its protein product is CASSELPPGRFF.

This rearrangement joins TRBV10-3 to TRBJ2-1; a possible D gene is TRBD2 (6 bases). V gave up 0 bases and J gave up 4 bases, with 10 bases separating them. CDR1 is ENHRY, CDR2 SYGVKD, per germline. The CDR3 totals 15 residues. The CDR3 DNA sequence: TGTGCCATCAGTGAGTCGGGGGGACTTTACAATGAGCAGTTCTTC. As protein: CAISESGGLYNEQFF.

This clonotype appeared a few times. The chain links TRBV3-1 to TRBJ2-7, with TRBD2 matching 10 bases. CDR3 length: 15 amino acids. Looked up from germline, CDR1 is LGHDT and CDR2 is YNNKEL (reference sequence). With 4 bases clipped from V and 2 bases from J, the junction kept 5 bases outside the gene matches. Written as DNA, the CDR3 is TGTGCCAGCAGCCGAAGGACTAGCGGTACCTACGAGCAGTACTTC. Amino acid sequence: CASSRRTSGTYEQYF.

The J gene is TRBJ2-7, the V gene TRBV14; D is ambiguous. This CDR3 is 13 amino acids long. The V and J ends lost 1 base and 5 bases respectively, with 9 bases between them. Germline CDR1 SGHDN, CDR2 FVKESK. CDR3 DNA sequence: TGTGCCAGCAGCCAAGCCTCACGGGACGAGCAGTACTTC. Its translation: CASSQASRDEQYF.

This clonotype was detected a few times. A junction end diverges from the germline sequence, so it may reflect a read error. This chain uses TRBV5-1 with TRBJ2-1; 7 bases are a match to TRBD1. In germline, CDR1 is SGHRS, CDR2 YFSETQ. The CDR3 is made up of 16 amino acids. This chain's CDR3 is CAGSLAWQGAYNEQFF. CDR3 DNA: TGCGCCGGCAGCTTGGCGTGGCAGGGGGCCTACAATGAGCAGTTCTTC.

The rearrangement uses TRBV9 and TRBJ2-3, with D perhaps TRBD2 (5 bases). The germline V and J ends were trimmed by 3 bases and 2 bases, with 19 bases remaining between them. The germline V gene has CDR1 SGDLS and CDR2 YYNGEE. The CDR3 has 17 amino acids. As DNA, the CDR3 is TGTGCCAGCAGCGCCGCGGGTGTAATTTTAAACACAGATACGCAGTATTTT. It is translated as CASSAAGVILNTDTQYF.

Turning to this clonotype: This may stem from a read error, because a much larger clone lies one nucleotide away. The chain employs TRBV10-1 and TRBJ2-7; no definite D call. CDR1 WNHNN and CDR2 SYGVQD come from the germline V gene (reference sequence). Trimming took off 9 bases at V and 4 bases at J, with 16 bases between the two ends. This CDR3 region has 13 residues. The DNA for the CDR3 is TGCGCCAGGAAATGGGCAGCTAGGTACGAGCAGTACTTC. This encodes CARKWAARYEQYF.

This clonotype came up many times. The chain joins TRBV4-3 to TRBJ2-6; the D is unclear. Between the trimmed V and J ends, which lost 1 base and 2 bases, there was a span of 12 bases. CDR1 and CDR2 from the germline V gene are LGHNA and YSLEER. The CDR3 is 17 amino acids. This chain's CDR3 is CASSQGVPGAGANVLTF. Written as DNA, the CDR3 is TGCGCCAGCAGCCAAGGGGTCCCAGGTGCTGGGGCCAACGTCCTGACTTTC.

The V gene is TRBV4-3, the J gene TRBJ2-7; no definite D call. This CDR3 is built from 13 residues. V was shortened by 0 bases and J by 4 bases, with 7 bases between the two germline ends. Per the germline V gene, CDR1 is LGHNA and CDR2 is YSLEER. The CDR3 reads CASSQDTEYEQYF. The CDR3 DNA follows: TGCGCCAGCAGCCAAGATACGGAGTACGAGCAGTACTTC.

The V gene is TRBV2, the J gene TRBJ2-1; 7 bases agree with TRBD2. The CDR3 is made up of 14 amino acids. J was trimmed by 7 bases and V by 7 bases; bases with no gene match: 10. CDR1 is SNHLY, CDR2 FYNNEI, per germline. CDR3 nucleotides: TGTGCCAGCATCCGAACTAGCGTTTCGAATGAGCAGTTCTTC. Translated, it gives CASIRTSVSNEQFF. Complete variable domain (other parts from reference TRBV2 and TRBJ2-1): EPEVTQTPSHQVTQMGQEVILRCVPISNHLYFYWYRQILGQKVEFLVSFYNNEISEKSEIFDDQFSVERPDGSNFTLKIRSTKLEDSAMYFCASIRTSVSNEQFFGPGTRLTVL.

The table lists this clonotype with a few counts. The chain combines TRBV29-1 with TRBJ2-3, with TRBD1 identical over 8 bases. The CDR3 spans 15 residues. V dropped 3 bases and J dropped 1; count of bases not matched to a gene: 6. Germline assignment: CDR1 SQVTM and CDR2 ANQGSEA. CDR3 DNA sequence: TGCAGCGTTGACACGGACAGGGTTGGCACAGATACGCAGTATTTT. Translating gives CSVDTDRVGTDTQYF.